Listed here are 15 T cell receptor beta chains from one sample, sequenced in a study of T cell changes during pregnancy in multiple sclerosis. Produced via immunoSEQ multiplex PCR; TCRdb's table is partial and in-frame only. This sample has 100,000 or so clones, with 90% to 95% found just once. Material: peripheral blood, obtained in the third trimester of pregnancy. These receptors all stem from a female donor with multiple sclerosis, enrolled in a pregnancy study.

V is TRBV30 and J is TRBJ2-5, with 11 nucleotides matching TRBD2. The V gene end was trimmed by 5 bases and the J gene end by 1 base; junction bases not matched to a gene: 3. Germline values: CDR1 GTSNPN, CDR2 SVGIG (reference sequence). CDR3 length: 14 amino acids. Here the CDR3 DNA reads TGTGCCTGGGGTAGCGGGAGGGCCCAAGAGACCCAGTACTTC. The encoded protein is CAWGSGRAQETQYF.

The CDR3 region is CASSTRDYNEQFF. For the CDR3, the DNA is TGTGCCAGCAGTACCCGGGACTACAATGAGCAGTTCTTC. The chain combines TRBV27 with TRBJ2-1, with a possible D match to TRBD2 (5 bases). The CDR3 is made up of 13 amino acids. In germline, CDR1 is MNHEY, CDR2 SMNVEV (reference sequence). V lost 5 bases and J lost 3, with 8 bases in between.

The rearrangement links TRBV10-3 to TRBJ2-7; 12 nucleotides match TRBD2. CDR3 length: 13 amino acids. Trimming cost V 10 bases and J 1 base; bases outside gene matches: 2. Germline CDR1 is ENHRY and CDR2 is SYGVKD. The CDR3 here is CATGLAGSYEQYF. The CDR3 DNA sequence: TGTGCCACAGGACTAGCGGGATCCTACGAGCAGTACTTC.

This clone was seen just once. This chain links TRBV25-1 with TRBJ2-7; D is perhaps TRBD1 (5 bases). Trimming took off 2 bases at V and 8 bases at J, with 13 bases between the two ends. Germline loops: CDR1 MGHDK, CDR2 SYGVNS. The CDR3 spans 13 residues. CDR3 nucleotide sequence: TGTGCCAGCAGTGAAGCCCCCTCAGGGCAGCAGTACTTC. Amino acids: CASSEAPSGQQYF.

The CDR3 nucleotides read TGTGCCAGCAGTCCACGGTCAGGTTCGGTTGAGCAGTTCTTC. Protein: CASSPRSGSVEQFF. The rearrangement links TRBV2 to TRBJ2-1; the D is unclear. Germline loops: CDR1 SNHLY, CDR2 FYNNEI. Trimming removed 5 bases from V and 9 bases from J, with 17 bases in between. The CDR3 length is 14 residues.

This chain links TRBV29-1 with TRBJ2-1; TRBD2 matches 7 bases. Losses at the gene ends were 0 bases for V and 3 bases for J; bases not matched to a gene: 5. This CDR3 region has 15 residues. In germline, CDR1 is SQVTM, CDR2 ANQGSEA. CDR3 nucleotides: TGCAGCGTTGAAGAACCCCTAGCGGTCTACAATGAGCAGTTCTTC. Protein: CSVEEPLAVYNEQFF.

The rearrangement joins TRBV9 to TRBJ2-1, with TRBD2 as a possible D gene (5 bases). Germline V gene data show CDR1 as SGDLS and CDR2 as YYNGEE. This CDR3 has 15 amino acids. V lost 4 bases to trimming and J lost 0 bases, with 11 bases between them. The CDR3 bases are TGTGCCAGCAGCCTCTTGAGCGGCTCCTACAATGAGCAGTTCTTC. It encodes CASSLLSGSYNEQFF.

A single count supports this clone. The CDR3: CASSNPGEYGYTF. Here the CDR3 DNA reads TGTGCCAGCAGCAATCCAGGGGAATATGGCTACACCTTC. J is TRBJ1-2 and V is TRBV21-1; TRBD1 was called by the table and not checked on the DNA. TRBV21-1 is listed as a pseudogene. The CDR3 is 13 amino acids.

The rearrangement uses TRBV19 and TRBJ2-5, with 7 bases that match TRBD2. From germline, CDR1 is LNHDA and CDR2 SQIVND (reference sequence). CDR3 length: 14 amino acids. V lost 3 bases, J lost 4 bases, and 5 bases stayed unmatched. The CDR3 sequence: CASSMSRLAETQYF. DNA of the CDR3: TGTGCCAGTAGTATGAGCCGACTAGCAGAGACCCAGTACTTC.

V is TRBV11-2 and J is TRBJ2-7, with D tentatively TRBD2 (5 bases). This CDR3 region has 15 residues. Trimming cost V 6 bases and J 3 bases, with 18 bases left between them. Germline-derived CDR1 and CDR2 are SGHAT and FQNNGV. The CDR3 sequence: CASRAAWGRNYEQYF. The CDR3 bases are TGTGCCAGCAGAGCGGCATGGGGTAGGAACTACGAGCAGTACTTC.

This sequence joins TRBV28 and TRBJ1-3; possibly TRBD1 for D (5 bases). Trimming took 6 bases from V and 3 from J, leaving 15 bases between them. The CDR3 is 15 amino acids. Germline values: CDR1 MDHEN, CDR2 SYDVKM. In DNA, the CDR3 is TGTGCCAGCAGCCTGGTGGGGCCAGGTGGAAACACCATATATTTT. Its protein product is CASSLVGPGGNTIYF. The full variable domain, with the rest looked up from reference TRBV28 and TRBJ1-3, is DVKVTQSSRYLVKRTGEKVFLECVQDMDHENMFWYRQDPGLGLRLIYFSYDVKMKEKGDIPEGYSVSREKKERFSLILESASTNQTSMYLCASSLVGPGGNTIYFGEGSWLTVV.

The rearrangement joins TRBV19 to TRBJ2-7; 8 bases agree with TRBD1. After removal of 2 bases from V and 5 bases from J, the junction contained 5 bases not matched to a gene. In germline, CDR1 is LNHDA, CDR2 SQIVND (reference sequence). The CDR3 loop spans 14 amino acids. CDR3 region: CASSISRGLNEQYF. CDR3 bases: TGTGCCAGTAGTATATCCAGGGGGCTAAACGAGCAGTACTTC.

The V call is TRBV6-5, the J call TRBJ1-2, with D perhaps TRBD1 (5 bases). Between the trimmed V and J ends, which lost 4 bases and 4 bases, there was a span of 7 bases. Germline V gene data show CDR1 as MNHEY and CDR2 as SVGAGI. This CDR3 has 12 residues. The CDR3 reads CASSFQGYGYTF. CDR3 nucleotides: TGTGCCAGCAGTTTCCAGGGCTATGGCTACACCTTC.

The chain employs TRBV28 and TRBJ1-4, with D maybe TRBD1 (6 bases). The CDR3 sequence is 13 residues long. V lost 5 bases to trimming and J lost 8 bases, with 12 bases between them. Per the germline V gene, CDR1 is MDHEN and CDR2 is SYDVKM. For the CDR3, the DNA is TGTGCCAGCAGTGTACCAGACAGGGAAAAACTGTTTTTT. It yields the protein CASSVPDREKLFF.

The V and J genes are TRBV9 and TRBJ1-2; 7 bases match TRBD1. V trimming: 0 bases; J trimming: 6 bases; junction bases outside the gene matches: 8. This CDR3 is built from 15 residues. The V gene's germline CDR1 is SGDLS and CDR2 YYNGEE. This chain's CDR3 is CASSVGRGGGDGYTF. CDR3 coding DNA: TGTGCCAGCAGCGTAGGGCGAGGAGGGGGCGATGGCTACACCTTC.